The clone carrying this TCR beta chain was seen a handful of times. What it binds is unknown. This record comes from a study of T-cell memory formation after mild COVID-19. Study results and limitations: Detection of some responders pre-infection suggested pre-existing cross-reactive memory T cells participated.

TCRdb re-called the 5' RACE reads with MiXCR, one entry per CDR3 protein. The data show about 610,000 distinct CDR3 sequences, 17% seen once. CDR1 and CDR2 from the germline V gene are MNHEY and SVGEGT. V lost 5 bases, J lost 5 bases, and 7 bases lay in between. This CDR3 region has 11 residues. This receptor was identified in an adult woman who had mild COVID-19 (a few samples of this study predate the infection). Cell type and time point are not known. The chain uses TRBV6-2 or TRBV6-3 and TRBJ2-7; D uncertain. What was sequenced was PBMCs or a T cell subset sorted from them (not recorded which). The CDR3, as DNA: TGTGCCAGCAGTGCCGTAAACGAGCAGTACTTC. Protein sequence: CASSAVNEQYF.